The source of this TCR beta chain is a study of shared clonotypes between healthy human individuals. Study-wide points: What naive subsets generally showed was a larger estimated richness than memory subsets showed.

Investigators divided CD4+ cells into CD45RA+ naive and CD45RA-negative memory subsets. Sequencing used immunoSEQ multiplex PCR; TCRdb keeps in-frame clones, though not all of them. The data contain 2 million or so clones, roughly 95% of them singletons. A note on this clone: Its antigen is unknown.

The receptor was isolated from a man aged 18 to 29 in good health. The sequenced material came from naive CD4+ T cells sorted from blood. Subset meaning: CD45RA+ positively selected.

The DNA for the CDR3 is TGCGCCAGCAGTGAGTCGACCAGGACGGGGACTGAAGCTTTCTTT. Amino acids: CASSESTRTGTEAFF. The chain employs TRBV10-2 and TRBJ1-1; D is uncertain. The CDR3 covers 15 residues. The V and J ends lost 0 bases and 5 bases respectively, with 13 bases between them. Germline CDR1 and CDR2: WSHSY and SAAADI.